Below, 7 T cell receptor beta chains from the same sample are listed, as sequenced in a study of T cell responses to AZD1222 COVID-19 vaccine. Profiled with immunoSEQ multiplex PCR; TCRdb holds only in-frame clones, not every one. Of roughly 160,000 clones listed, 90% are singletons. The sample here was peripheral blood, taken on day 0 of AZD1222 vaccination. These receptors originate from an adult in good health.

This rearrangement joins TRBV7-6 to TRBJ1-6; the match to TRBD1 covers 11 bases. CDR1 and CDR2 from the germline V gene are SGHVS and FNYEAQ. V gave up 4 bases and J gave up 9 bases; unmatched junction bases: 5. The CDR3 has 15 amino acids. The CDR3 coding sequence is TGTGCCAGCAGCTCCCGGACAGGGGGCATTTCACCCCTCCACTTT. It encodes CASSSRTGGISPLHF.

The chain recombines TRBV3-1 (or the pseudogene TRBV3-2) with TRBJ2-2, with D possibly called TRBD1 or TRBD2 (5 bases each). Germline V gene sequence: CDR1 LGHDT, CDR2 YNNKEL (reference sequence). This CDR3 has 17 amino acids. The V end lost 4 bases, the J end lost 2 bases, and 17 bases lay between the germline ends. CDR3 sequence (DNA): TGTGCCAGCAGCCCCTTTCCTCGGGGCCCAAACACCGGGGAGCTGTTTTTT. Its protein product is CASSPFPRGPNTGELFF.

V is TRBV12-5 and J is TRBJ2-1, with D tentatively TRBD1 (5 bases). Germline V gene data show CDR1 as LGHNT and CDR2 as FRNRAP. With 7 bases removed from V and 6 bases from J, the gap between germline ends came to 16 bases. The CDR3 loop spans 14 amino acids. The CDR3 region is CASAPPWGANEQFF. In DNA, the CDR3 is TGTGCTAGTGCCCCCCCGTGGGGCGCCAATGAGCAGTTCTTC.

V gene TRBV19 combines with J gene TRBJ2-5; TRBD1 is a possible D gene (5 bases). The CDR3 runs 14 residues. In germline, CDR1 is LNHDA, CDR2 SQIVND (reference sequence). V dropped 3 bases and J dropped 2 bases, with 10 bases sitting between them. The CDR3 spells CASSISTAQETQYF. For the CDR3, the DNA is TGTGCCAGTAGTATCTCGACAGCGCAAGAGACCCAGTACTTC.

V gene TRBV27 combines with J gene TRBJ2-7; D remains unclear. V lost 5 bases and J 4 bases, leaving 12 bases between the germline ends. CDR3 length: 13 residues. CDR1 is MNHEY and CDR2 is SMNVEV in the germline V gene (reference sequence). Here the CDR3 reads CASSKRVGYEQYF. The CDR3 bases are TGTGCCAGCAGTAAACGAGTCGGGTACGAGCAGTACTTC.

This clone was seen only once. The rearrangement uses TRBV5-4 and TRBJ2-7; 7 positions match TRBD2. The trim removed 4 bases at V and 3 bases at J, leaving 4 bases unmatched. The CDR3 sequence is 13 residues long. Germline CDR1 SGHNT, CDR2 YYREEE (reference sequence). The CDR3 reads CASSVSGVYEQYF. DNA of the CDR3: TGTGCCAGCAGCGTGAGCGGGGTCTACGAGCAGTACTTC. Filled out from reference TRBV5-4 and TRBJ2-7, the complete variable domain reads ETGVTQSPTHLIKTRGQQVTLRCSSQSGHNTVSWYQQALGQGPQFIFQYYREEENGRGNFPPRFSGLQFPNYSSELNVNALELDDSALYLCASSVSGVYEQYFGPGTRLTVT.

This chain joins TRBV5-1 and TRBJ2-3; D is perhaps TRBD2 (5 bases). The CDR3 consists of 14 residues. Trimming removed 1 base at V and 4 bases at J, with 10 bases between. The germline V gene has CDR1 SGHRS and CDR2 YFSETQ. The CDR3 is CASSLSSFADTQYF. The CDR3 DNA reads TGCGCCAGCAGCTTGTCTAGCTTCGCAGATACGCAGTATTTT.